One and the same sample provided the 24 T cell receptor beta chains below, sequenced in a study of T cells expressing NK-cell markers. From its re-call of the 5' RACE reads, TCRdb lists each CDR3 protein once, without DNA. The specimen's table records 150,000 to 200,000 distinct CDR3 sequences. What was sequenced was blood T cells: a sorted CD56 or NKG2C T cell subset, CD4+ or CD8+ T cells, or bulk PBMC T cells (not recorded which). These receptors were collected from a man aged 18 to 69 in good health.

The genes are TRBV13 and TRBJ2-5. CDR1 is PRHDT and CDR2 is FYEKMQ in the germline V gene (reference sequence). The CDR3 runs 13 residues. Here the CDR3 reads CASRVGVQETQYF.

This chain links TRBV5-1 with TRBJ1-1; checking the TCRdb D call of TRBD1 is not possible without DNA. The V gene's germline CDR1 is SGHRS and CDR2 YFSETQ. The CDR3 sequence is 16 residues long. The CDR3 protein is CASSLEGYAVNTEAFF.

The chain employs TRBV29-1 and TRBJ1-2; TCRdb reports TRBD1, a call that lacks DNA to check it against. Germline CDR1 SQVTM, CDR2 ANQGSEA. The CDR3 runs 14 residues. CDR3 sequence reads: CSVSLGTKNYGYTF.

This sequence joins TRBV12-3 or TRBV12-4 and TRBJ1-5; TCRdb designates TRBD1, a call that cannot be tested without DNA. The length of the CDR3 is 15 residues. CDR3 region: CASGQGASGNQPQHF.

The chain carries TRBV7-6 and TRBJ2-6. This CDR3 region has 15 residues. Germline-derived CDR1 and CDR2 are SGHVS and FNYEAQ. The CDR3: CASSPIPSGANVLTF.

CDR3 sequence: CASSAGEAGHTGELFF. The gene calls are TRBV6-4 and TRBJ2-2; TCRdb's D call of TRBD2 is untestable without DNA. The CDR3 has 16 residues. Germline CDR1 is MRHNA and CDR2 is SNTAGT.

V and J are TRBV6-1 and TRBJ2-1; TCRdb names TRBD2, which stays unverified in the absence of DNA. This CDR3 comprises 16 residues. Germline CDR1 MNHNS, CDR2 SASEGT. This CDR3 reads CASSGRQDPPYNEQFF.

The chain links TRBV7-9 to TRBJ1-2; the D call from TCRdb, TRBD1, cannot be confirmed without DNA. This CDR3 has 15 amino acids. The germline gives CDR1 SEHNR, CDR2 FQNEAQ (reference sequence). This CDR3 reads CASSSEYTGKDGYTF.

This chain connects TRBV28 to TRBJ1-1; TCRdb picks TRBD1, but there is no DNA to check that call. The CDR3 loop spans 14 amino acids. The germline V gene has CDR1 MDHEN and CDR2 SYDVKM. The CDR3 reads CASNQGRWNTEAFF.

This chain uses TRBV7-9 with TRBJ1-5; as DNA is missing, the TRBD1 call by TCRdb cannot be tested. The germline gives CDR1 SEHNR, CDR2 FQNEAQ (reference sequence). There are 13 residues in the CDR3. The CDR3 loop reads CASRPQGRQPQHF.

V and J are TRBV19 and TRBJ2-3; checking the TCRdb D call of TRBD1 is not possible without DNA. Germline V CDR1 and CDR2: LNHDA, SQIVND (reference sequence). This CDR3 contains 12 residues. CDR3: CASSMGPGEQYF.

This chain connects TRBV7-8 to TRBJ2-5; the TCRdb D gene call, TRBD1, has no DNA to confirm it. The CDR3 has 17 residues. The germline V gene has CDR1 SGHVS and CDR2 FQNEAQ. The CDR3 sequence: CASSLVSDIPPLVTQYF.

The V gene is TRBV28, the J gene TRBJ2-1; no DNA is available, so the TRBD2 call from TCRdb remains unchecked. The CDR3 totals 17 residues. The germline V gene has CDR1 MDHEN and CDR2 SYDVKM. The CDR3 reads CASSFPDSGVRDNEQFF.

This sequence joins TRBV20-1 and TRBJ1-2. The V gene's germline CDR1 is DFQATT and CDR2 SNEGSKA (reference sequence). The CDR3 sequence is 12 residues long. CDR3: CSARETSWGYTF.

V usage is TRBV5-4 and J usage is TRBJ2-1. The CDR3 spans 11 residues. Germline CDR1 and CDR2: SGHNT and YYREEE (reference sequence). CDR3 residues: CASSSTGEQFF.

The rearrangement links TRBV29-1 to TRBJ1-1; TCRdb calls TRBD1, which cannot be checked without DNA. CDR3 length equals 16 residues. Germline loops: CDR1 SQVTM, CDR2 ANQGSEA. The CDR3 reads CSVEGPMDRGRNEAFF. Supplemented by reference TRBV29-1 and TRBJ1-1, the full variable domain reads SAVISQKPSRDICQRGTSLTIQCQVDSQVTMMFWYRQQPGQSLTLIATANQGSEATYESGFVIDKFPISRPNLTFSTLTVSNMSPEDSSIYLCSVEGPMDRGRNEAFFGQGTRLTVV.

The CDR3 sequence is CASSYTPREAAFF. The chain carries TRBV6-6 and TRBJ1-1; TCRdb's D call of TRBD1 is untestable without DNA. The CDR3 consists of 13 residues. The germline V gene has CDR1 MNHNY and CDR2 SVGAGI (reference sequence).

The genes are TRBV2 and TRBJ2-4; the TCRdb D gene call, TRBD2, has no DNA to confirm it. Germline lookup yields CDR1 SNHLY and CDR2 FYNNEI. The CDR3 spans 15 residues. The CDR3 is CASSDFPSGGMVQYF.

The rearrangement links TRBV19 to TRBJ2-5; the TRBD1 assignment by TCRdb is unverifiable without DNA. The CDR3 consists of 15 residues. Germline V gene lookup returns CDR1 LNHDA and CDR2 SQIVND (reference sequence). This chain's CDR3 is CASSRTGGFGETQYF.

This sequence joins TRBV12-3 or TRBV12-4 and TRBJ2-7; TCRdb reports TRBD2, a call that lacks DNA to check it against. CDR3 length: 12 residues. This CDR3 reads CASRRTSDEQYF.

This sequence joins TRBV19 and TRBJ1-5. The CDR3 is 14 amino acids. Germline values: CDR1 LNHDA, CDR2 SQIVND (reference sequence). This chain's CDR3 is CASSLLSASQPQHF.

The chain is built from TRBV2 and TRBJ2-7; the D gene TCRdb calls, TRBD1, cannot be checked with no DNA. The germline CDR1 and CDR2 sequences are SNHLY and FYNNEI. The length of the CDR3 is 13 residues. The CDR3 loop is CASDRQGAYEQYF.

This sequence joins TRBV27 and TRBJ2-1; TCRdb proposes TRBD2, but this gene call is untestable without DNA. Germline V lookup: CDR1 MNHEY, CDR2 SMNVEV (reference sequence). The CDR3 is 15 residues long. CDR3 sequence: CASSALGGAGDEQFF.

The chain has TRBV7-9 and TRBJ2-7. This CDR3 region has 15 residues. Germline-derived CDR1 and CDR2 are SEHNR and FQNEAQ (reference sequence). CDR3 sequence: CASSLGGRPAIEQYF.